The next 10 T cell receptor beta chains were all read from a single sample in a study of T cell repertoires in cytomegalovirus infection. Each CDR3 protein gets one entry after TCRdb re-called the reads with MiXCR. The sample lists hundreds of thousands of distinct CDR3 sequences; about 40% were seen once. Material: PBMCs. These receptors were collected from a human donor in good health (CMV status not recorded). Some clones in this sample may be carry-over from other donors' samples.

J is TRBJ2-1 and V is TRBV20-1; TRBD2 matches 7 bases. Germline V lookup: CDR1 DFQATT, CDR2 SNEGSKA (reference sequence). The CDR3 length is 11 residues. V shed 6 bases and J 7 bases; nucleotides not matched to a gene: 3. The CDR3 region is CSAAGANEQFF. CDR3 nucleotide sequence: TGCAGTGCGGCGGGAGCGAATGAGCAGTTCTTC.

This clonotype was seen only a few times. The chain couples TRBV7-2 to TRBJ2-3, with D perhaps TRBD2 (5 bases). This CDR3 has 14 residues. Deletions cut 0 bases from V and 5 bases from J, with 9 bases between. Germline lookup yields CDR1 SGHTA and CDR2 FQGNSA. CDR3: CASSLAQRGDTQYF. The DNA for the CDR3 is TGTGCCAGCAGCTTAGCGCAACGGGGAGATACGCAGTATTTT.

A remark on this clonotype: This may arise from a read error, as a much more abundant clone is one base away. Here the CDR3 omits its conserved ending phenylalanine or tryptophan, so a read error is the likely source. J is TRBJ2-1 and V is TRBV7-8, with D perhaps TRBD2 (5 bases). CDR1 is SGHVS, CDR2 FQNEAQ, per germline. Trimming cost V 4 bases and J 6 bases, with 22 bases left between them. The CDR3 loop spans 17 amino acids. The chain's CDR3 is CASSYPKSGVPPNEQFL. DNA of the CDR3: TGTGCCAGCAGCTACCCCAAGAGCGGAGTCCCTCCCAATGAGCAGTTCTTA.

This clonotype was seen just once. CDR3 nucleotides: TGTGCCAGCATTAACGGGACTAGCCGGACCCAGTACTTC. Encoded protein: CASINGTSRTQYF. The V gene is TRBV28, the J gene TRBJ2-5, with 9 bases aligning to TRBD2. The CDR3 has 13 amino acids. The germline V gene encodes CDR1 MDHEN and CDR2 SYDVKM. Trimming took 7 bases from V and 7 from J; bases not matched to a gene: 7.

The chain carries TRBV7-6 and TRBJ2-6; 7 bases match TRBD1. Trimming took 2 bases from V and 0 from J; bases not matched to a gene: 10. The CDR3 consists of 19 residues. Germline V CDR1 and CDR2: SGHVS, FNYEAQ. The chain's CDR3 is CASSLSTGTEGSGANVLTF. The CDR3 nucleotides are TGTGCCAGCAGCTTATCCACCGGGACAGAAGGCTCTGGGGCCAACGTCCTGACTTTC. The variable domain in full, completed from reference TRBV7-6 and TRBJ2-6, reads GAGVSQSPRYKVTKRGQDVALRCDPISGHVSLYWYRQALGQGPEFLTYFNYEAQQDKSGLPNDRFSAERPEGSISTLTIQRTEQRDSAMYRCASSLSTGTEGSGANVLTFGAGSRLTVL.

This clonotype was seen a few times. This chain uses TRBV28 with TRBJ1-2; D not resolved. The CDR3 loop spans 12 amino acids. Germline CDR1 is MDHEN and CDR2 is SYDVKM. V dropped 7 bases and J dropped 1 base, with 7 bases sitting between them. In DNA form, the CDR3 reads TGTGCCAGCACACATAGTAACTATGGCTACACCTTC. Its translation is CASTHSNYGYTF.

The V and J genes are TRBV4-1 and TRBJ1-1, with a tentative D call TRBD1 (6 bases). V lost 2 bases and J 0 bases, leaving 13 bases between the germline ends. CDR1 and CDR2 (germline): MGHRA, YSYEKL. This CDR3 region has 16 residues. Written as DNA, the CDR3 is TGCGCCAGCAGCCAACGGGGGCTCAATATGAACACTGAAGCTTTCTTT. This translates into CASSQRGLNMNTEAFF.

The CDR3 DNA is TGTGCCAGCAGTCTCAGGGTGACGGACACTGAAGCTTTCTTT. Translated: CASSLRVTDTEAFF. The V call is TRBV27, the J call TRBJ1-1, with a weak D call TRBD1 (5 bases). Germline values: CDR1 MNHEY, CDR2 SMNVEV (reference sequence). Trimming took 5 bases from V and 3 from J, leaving 13 bases between them. CDR3 length equals 14 residues.

This clonotype was observed once. The gene calls are TRBV19 and TRBJ2-4; D might be TRBD1 or TRBD2, each matching 7 bases. Germline V gene lookup returns CDR1 LNHDA and CDR2 SQIVND (reference sequence). The V end was cut by 5 bases, the J end by 9 bases, with 20 bases between. The CDR3 is made up of 15 amino acids. CDR3 in amino acids: CASSPGGAPGIIQYF. The CDR3 DNA reads TGTGCCAGTAGTCCAGGGGGGGCACCCGGCATCATTCAGTACTTC.

J is TRBJ2-1 and V is TRBV20-1, with 8 nucleotides matching TRBD2. J lost 8 bases, V lost 0 bases, and 6 bases had no gene match. From germline, CDR1 is DFQATT and CDR2 SNEGSKA (reference sequence). The CDR3 has 14 amino acids. In nucleotides, the CDR3 is TGCAGTGCTAGAGATGGGACTAGTGGGGATGAGCAGTTCTTC. Translation: CSARDGTSGDEQFF.